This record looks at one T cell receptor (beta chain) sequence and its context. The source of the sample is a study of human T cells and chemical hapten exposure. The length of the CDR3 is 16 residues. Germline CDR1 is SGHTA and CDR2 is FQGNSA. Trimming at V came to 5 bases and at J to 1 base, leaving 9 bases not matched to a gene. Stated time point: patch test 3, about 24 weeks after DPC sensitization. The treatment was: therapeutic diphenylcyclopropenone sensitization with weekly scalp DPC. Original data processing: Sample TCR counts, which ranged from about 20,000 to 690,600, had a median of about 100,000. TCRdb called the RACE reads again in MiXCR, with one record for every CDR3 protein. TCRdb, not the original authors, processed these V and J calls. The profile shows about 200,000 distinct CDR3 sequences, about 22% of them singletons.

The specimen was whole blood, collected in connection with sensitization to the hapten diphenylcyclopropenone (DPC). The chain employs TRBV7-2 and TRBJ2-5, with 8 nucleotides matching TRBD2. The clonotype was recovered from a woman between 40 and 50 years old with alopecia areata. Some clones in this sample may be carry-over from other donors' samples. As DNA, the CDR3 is TGTGCCAGCAGCCCATCGGTCGCGGGGGGCCAAGAGACCCAGTACTTC. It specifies CASSPSVAGGQETQYF. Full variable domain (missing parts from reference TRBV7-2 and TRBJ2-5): GAGVSQSPSNKVTEKGKDVELRCDPISGHTALYWYRQSLGQGLEFLIYFQGNSAPDKSGLPSDRFSAERTGGSVSTLTIQRTQQEDSAVYLCASSPSVAGGQETQYFGPGTRLLVL.